One and the same sample provided the 21 T cell receptor beta chains below, sequenced in a study of Graves' ophthalmopathy and Graves' hyperthyroidism. The TCR beta CDR3 regions underwent amplification from RNA transcripts. Following a first-round RT-PCR that used HTBI primers, a second-round multiplex PCR was carried out. MiXCR, applied by TCRdb to the multiplex PCR reads, yields one record per CDR3 protein. The sample lists around 520,000 distinct CDR3 sequences; under 45% were seen once. The sequencing input was peripheral blood or thyroid tissue (not recorded which). The receptor set was obtained from an adult man with Graves' hyperthyroidism.

The chain employs TRBV7-9 and TRBJ1-4; 7 bases are shared with TRBD1. The trim removed 0 bases at V and 6 bases at J, leaving 7 bases unmatched. The CDR3 length is 16 residues. Germline V gene sequence: CDR1 SEHNR, CDR2 FQNEAQ (reference sequence). The CDR3 protein is CASSLALGRGHEKLFF. CDR3 DNA sequence: TGTGCCAGCAGCTTAGCGCTTGGTAGGGGGCATGAAAAACTGTTTTTT.

The sample holds a few counts of this clonotype. The V gene is TRBV7-8, the J gene TRBJ1-4; maybe TRBD1 (5 bases). V lost 5 bases and J lost 3, with 13 bases in between. CDR1 and CDR2 (germline): SGHVS, FQNEAQ. The CDR3 is 15 amino acids. This CDR3 reads CASSTLGGSNEKLFF. CDR3 nucleotides: TGTGCCAGCAGCACCCTGGGGGGGTCTAATGAAAAACTGTTTTTT.

At least ten counts were recorded for this clonotype. V is TRBV9 and J is TRBJ1-5; TRBD1 might be the D (5 bases). Trimming shortened V by 4 bases and J by 7 bases, and 15 bases separated the two germline ends. The CDR3 consists of 14 residues. Per the germline V gene, CDR1 is SGDLS and CDR2 is YYNGEE. The CDR3 spells CASSSSGTAQPQHF. In DNA form, the CDR3 reads TGTGCCAGCAGCTCGTCAGGGACGGCGCAGCCCCAGCATTTT.

This clonotype was counted at least ten times. V usage is TRBV7-9 and J usage is TRBJ1-6; D gene unclear. The V end was cut by 3 bases, the J end by 5 bases, with 8 bases between. From germline, CDR1 is SEHNR and CDR2 FQNEAQ (reference sequence). This CDR3 comprises 14 residues. The CDR3 loop reads CASSFSGNNSPLHF. CDR3 DNA sequence: TGTGCCAGCAGCTTCTCGGGGAATAATTCACCCCTCCACTTT.

The chain carries TRBV28 and TRBJ1-6, with 8 bases fitting TRBD1. The germline V gene encodes CDR1 MDHEN and CDR2 SYDVKM. The CDR3 extends over 15 amino acids. Unmatched junction bases numbered 8, after V lost 5 bases and J lost 8 bases. The CDR3 coding sequence is TGTGCCAGCAGTAACTGGACAGGGATGTATTCACCCCTCCACTTT. Translation: CASSNWTGMYSPLHF.

The rearrangement joins TRBV7-2 to TRBJ2-3; D unresolved. V shed 2 bases and J shed 6 bases, with 12 bases lying between them. The CDR3 extends over 14 amino acids. Per the germline V gene, CDR1 is SGHTA and CDR2 is FQGNSA. The CDR3 nucleotides are TGTGCCAGCAGCTTACTACCGGCCCCGGATACGCAGTATTTT. The encoded protein is CASSLLPAPDTQYF.

The table lists this clonotype with a count of one. The V call is TRBV7-2, the J call TRBJ1-6; D possibly corresponds to TRBD1 (5 bases). The CDR3 covers 14 residues. Germline CDR1 reads SGHTA; CDR2 reads FQGNSA. V was clipped by 2 bases and J by 7 bases, with 9 bases between them. The CDR3 DNA reads as TGTGCCAGCAGCTTATTAGGGGAAAATTCACCCCTCCACTTT. Its protein product is CASSLLGENSPLHF. The full variable domain, completed using reference TRBV7-2 and TRBJ1-6, is GAGVSQSPSNKVTEKGKDVELRCDPISGHTALYWYRQSLGQGLEFLIYFQGNSAPDKSGLPSDRFSAERTGGSVSTLTIQRTQQEDSAVYLCASSLLGENSPLHFGNGTRLTVT.

In this sample, this clonotype turned up a few times. In this CDR3 the conserved last residue, phenylalanine or tryptophan, is missing, so a read error is likely. The chain employs TRBV5-1 and TRBJ1-1, with unresolved D. The CDR3 extends over 14 amino acids. CDR1 and CDR2 (germline): SGHRS, YFSETQ. V lost 4 bases and J 5 bases, leaving 15 bases between the germline ends. The CDR3, as DNA: TGCGCCAGCAGCCTCCGGGAAGTTCTTACTGAAGCTTTCCTT. Amino acids: CASSLREVLTEAFL.

V usage is TRBV20-1 and J usage is TRBJ1-5; D not certain. This CDR3 spans 14 amino acids. CDR1 DFQATT and CDR2 SNEGSKA come from the germline V gene (reference sequence). The germline V and J ends were trimmed by 1 base and 2 bases, with 9 bases remaining between them. CDR3 residues: CSARGGGRNQPQHF. The CDR3 DNA reads TGCAGTGCTAGAGGAGGAGGGCGCAATCAGCCCCAGCATTTT.

This clonotype was counted ten times or more. The genes are TRBV4-1 and TRBJ1-1, with D perhaps TRBD1 (5 bases). Trimming stripped 0 bases from V and 5 bases from J, with 16 bases between. Germline V gives CDR1 MGHRA, CDR2 YSYEKL. The CDR3 has 16 amino acids. CDR3 in DNA: TGCGCCAGCAGCCAAGATGGGACCGGGGGAGATACTGAAGCTTTCTTT. Protein product: CASSQDGTGGDTEAFF.

This clonotype was seen ten or more times. CDR3 sequence: CSVGPSMNTEAFF. For the CDR3, the DNA is TGCAGCGTTGGCCCTTCCATGAACACTGAAGCTTTCTTT. The rearrangement uses TRBV29-1 and TRBJ1-1, with D uncertain. This CDR3 spans 13 amino acids. The germline V gene encodes CDR1 SQVTM and CDR2 ANQGSEA. V shed 4 bases and J shed 0 bases, with 9 bases lying between them.

This clonotype has ten or more counts. The V and J genes are TRBV29-1 and TRBJ2-7, with 12 positions matching TRBD2. The CDR3 is 14 residues long. CDR1 is SQVTM, CDR2 ANQGSEA, per germline. V shed 7 bases, J shed 4 bases, and the junction held 8 bases outside the gene matches. The CDR3 coding sequence is TGCAGCGGTACTAGCGGGAGGAACGGTTACGAGCAGTACTTC. Its protein is CSGTSGRNGYEQYF.

This chain links TRBV29-1 with TRBJ2-5; 9 bases align to TRBD1. After removal of 4 bases from V and 5 bases from J, the junction contained 8 bases not matched to a gene. The CDR3 is made up of 14 amino acids. In germline, CDR1 is SQVTM, CDR2 ANQGSEA. The DNA for the CDR3 is TGCAGCGTTGGACGGACAGGGGCGGTTGAGACCCAGTACTTC. Translating it yields CSVGRTGAVETQYF.

This clonotype was seen repeatedly, ten times or more. This chain connects TRBV29-1 to TRBJ1-2, with 7 bases fitting TRBD1. The germline V gene has CDR1 SQVTM and CDR2 ANQGSEA. The CDR3 covers 11 residues. The CDR3 nucleotides are TGCACCTTCTACAGGGGCGATGGCTACACCTTC. Translated, it gives CTFYRGDGYTF.

Ten or more counts support this clonotype. The J gene is TRBJ1-2, the V gene TRBV28, with 9 bases aligning to TRBD1. This CDR3 has 15 residues. J was trimmed by 6 bases and V by 6 bases; bases with no gene match: 11. The germline CDR1 and CDR2 sequences are MDHEN and SYDVKM. The CDR3 coding sequence is TGTGCCAGCAGCAAAATGGGACAGGGACATCATGGCTACACCTTC. Amino acids: CASSKMGQGHHGYTF.

V gene TRBV12-3 or TRBV12-4 combines with J gene TRBJ1-4; unclear D gene. The V end was cut by 0 bases, the J end by 2 bases, with 7 bases between. The CDR3 runs to 15 residues. CDR3 residues: CASSLAVGTNEKLFF. CDR3 nucleotides: TGTGCCAGCAGTTTAGCGGTGGGGACTAATGAAAAACTGTTTTTT.

This clonotype has only a few counts. In DNA form, the CDR3 reads TGCAGTGCTAGAGATACGGGTGGGGGTTCCCTCCACTTT. Encoded protein: CSARDTGGGSLHF. V gene TRBV20-1 combines with J gene TRBJ1-6, with a tentative D call TRBD1 (5 bases). CDR3 length equals 13 residues. Germline CDR1 reads DFQATT; CDR2 reads SNEGSKA (reference sequence). Deletions cut 0 bases from V and 14 bases from J, with 14 bases between.

This rearrangement joins TRBV7-9 to TRBJ1-5; D is unresolved. CDR3 length equals 14 residues. Germline values: CDR1 SEHNR, CDR2 FQNEAQ (reference sequence). Trimming removed 1 base at V and 14 bases at J, with 18 bases between. The CDR3 spells CASSLEALLEHEHF. CDR3 nucleotides: TGTGCCAGCAGCTTAGAAGCCCTACTGGAGCATGAGCATTTT.

The sample holds a few counts of this clonotype. The chain links TRBV6-5 to TRBJ2-5; 7 bases line up with TRBD1. In germline, CDR1 is MNHEY, CDR2 SVGAGI. Unmatched junction bases numbered 8, after V lost 3 bases and J lost 10 bases. The CDR3 has 13 amino acids. The CDR3 spells CASSYSRDSRQYF. CDR3 coding DNA: TGTGCCAGCAGTTATTCTCGGGACAGCCGCCAGTACTTC.

A note on this clonotype: This CDR3 fails to terminate in the conserved phenylalanine or tryptophan, so it likely reflects a read error. The DNA is omitted, as the CDR3 cannot be located on it reliably, and the CDR3 follows TCRdb's listing. The J gene is TRBJ2-5, the V gene TRBV12-3 or TRBV12-4; the table's D call, TRBD2, has no DNA check behind it. With termini counted, the CDR3 has 10 amino acids. This chain's CDR3 is CASRGTSGGA.

This chain joins TRBV6-6 and TRBJ1-1; D may be TRBD1 (5 bases). The CDR3 runs to 15 residues. Per the germline V gene, CDR1 is MNHNY and CDR2 is SVGAGI (reference sequence). V was trimmed by 8 bases and J by 4 bases, leaving 20 bases between them. In nucleotides, the CDR3 is TGTGCCAGCGGCACAGGAACTGGGAGGCTCACTGAAGCTTTCTTT. It yields the protein CASGTGTGRLTEAFF.